Listed here are 8 T cell receptor beta chains from one sample, sequenced in a study of cytomegalovirus exposure and HLA in healthy donors. Use of 60 Vbeta and 13 Jbeta primers characterized the PCR. Libraries were prepared by immunoSEQ multiplex PCR; TCRdb keeps only in-frame clonotypes and omits some of them. This table has 150,000 to 200,000 clones, around four fifths appearing once. Sequencing was carried out using PBMCs. These receptor sequences come from a woman in her fifties or sixties in good health and CMV-seronegative.

The CDR3 here is CASSSGQGDSPLHF. In DNA form, the CDR3 reads TGCGCCAGCAGCTCCGGACAGGGGGATTCACCCCTCCACTTT. The chain links TRBV5-1 to TRBJ1-6, with TRBD1 identical over 10 bases. The germline CDR1 and CDR2 sequences are SGHRS and YFSETQ. Unmatched junction bases numbered 2, after V lost 3 bases and J lost 8 bases. The CDR3 is 14 residues long.

The gene calls are TRBV28 and TRBJ1-4; possible D gene TRBD1, 5 bases. The V gene's germline CDR1 is MDHEN and CDR2 SYDVKM. Trimming took 10 bases from V and 4 from J, leaving 13 bases between them. This CDR3 has 13 residues. The CDR3 DNA reads TGTGCCACTTGGGGGGGTAATAATGAAAAACTGTTTTTT. Residues: CATWGGNNEKLFF.

V and J are TRBV7-9 and TRBJ1-1; D gene unclear. Germline lookup yields CDR1 SEHNR and CDR2 FQNEAQ (reference sequence). The germline V and J ends were trimmed by 5 bases and 4 bases, with 14 bases remaining between them. The CDR3 has 14 amino acids. CDR3 bases: TGTGCCAGCAGCCGCCCGGGAGAGGTCACTGAAGCTTTCTTT. This gives the protein CASSRPGEVTEAFF.

The chain couples TRBV6-1 to TRBJ1-1; 7 positions agree with TRBD1. J was trimmed by 5 bases and V by 3 bases; bases with no gene match: 6. This CDR3 is 14 amino acids long. CDR1 is MNHNS, CDR2 SASEGT, per germline. CDR3 region: CASSEQGDITEAFF. The CDR3 DNA sequence: TGTGCCAGCAGTGAGCAGGGGGATATTACTGAAGCTTTCTTT.

In nucleotides, the CDR3 is TGTGCCAGCAGCCAAGTTGGGGCCTCAACGCAGTATTTT. Protein: CASSQVGASTQYF. The chain employs TRBV14 and TRBJ2-3; weak D call: TRBD1 (5 bases). The CDR3 is 13 amino acids. Germline CDR1 SGHDN, CDR2 FVKESK. V was clipped by 1 base and J by 9 bases, with 11 bases between them.

The chain combines TRBV27 with TRBJ2-7, with TRBD1 matching over 7 bases. V was pared by 5 bases and J by 2 bases, with 3 bases of the junction left unmatched. This CDR3 spans 13 amino acids. Germline values: CDR1 MNHEY, CDR2 SMNVEV (reference sequence). The CDR3 reads CASSTTGTYEQYF. Here the CDR3 DNA reads TGTGCCAGCAGTACGACAGGGACCTACGAGCAGTACTTC.

This rearrangement joins TRBV28 to TRBJ2-4, with D possibly being TRBD1 (5 bases). CDR1 MDHEN and CDR2 SYDVKM come from the germline V gene. The CDR3 extends over 13 amino acids. V was cut by 3 bases and J by 6 bases, with 9 bases left in between. This CDR3 reads CASSFQGRNIQYF. The CDR3 DNA is TGTGCCAGCAGTTTTCAGGGAAGAAACATTCAGTACTTC.

The chain uses TRBV10-2 and TRBJ2-3; D unresolved. Trimming pared 4 bases from V and 2 bases from J, leaving 10 bases between. Germline CDR1 reads WSHSY; CDR2 reads SAAADI. CDR3 length: 14 residues. CDR3 amino acids: CASSVVQVTDTQYF. CDR3 nucleotide sequence: TGCGCCAGCAGTGTAGTCCAGGTCACAGATACGCAGTATTTT.